Listed below are T cell receptor beta chains from one sample, sequenced in a study of blood T cells in healthy people across ages. TCRdb analysed the 5' RACE reads with MiXCR anew, one entry per CDR3 protein. The sample comprises about 1.7 million distinct CDR3 sequences, roughly 28% of which are singletons, and less than 9.5% rests with the top ten. The sequenced sample was blood. The origin of the receptors is a woman aged 25 to 39 in good health. CDR3s include the opening cysteine and the closing phenylalanine or tryptophan. The order of the fields is clone size, J gene, D gene, V gene, CDR3 DNA, CDR3 protein. A D gene is named only where the DNA matches it firmly. Rows give clone size only sometimes, using once, few, many, or a class for an expanded clone.

.,TRBJ2-7,TRBD2,TRBV7-9,TGTGCCAGCAGCTCGGGACTAGCGAGCTCCTACGAGCAGTACTTC,CASSSGLASSYEQYF
many,TRBJ2-7,TRBD2,TRBV7-2,TGTGCCAGCAGCGACCTAGCGGAACCGACCTACGAGCAGTACTTC,CASSDLAEPTYEQYF
.,TRBJ2-1,TRBD1,TRBV7-3,TGTGCCGGCAGCTTACAGGGGACGGTGGGCAATGAGCAGTTCTTC,CAGSLQGTVGNEQFF
few,TRBJ2-7,TRBD2,TRBV11-2,TGTGCCAGCAGCTCGTTTTCGTTGCGGGGGGTAACCTACGAGCAGTACTTC,CASSSFSLRGVTYEQYF
.,TRBJ1-6,.,TRBV20-1,TGCAGTGCTTGGGGAGGGGCGGGCTCCTATAATTCACCCCTCCACTTT,CSAWGGAGSYNSPLHF
.,TRBJ2-6,.,TRBV28,TGTGCCAGCATACGCTCTGGGGCCAACGTCCTGGCTTTC,CASIRSGANVLAF
few,TRBJ2-6,TRBD1,TRBV5-1,TGCGCCAGCAGCTCAACAGGGGGAGGCCACTCTGGGGCCAACGTCCTGACTTTC,CASSSTGGGHSGANVLTF
.,TRBJ2-7,TRBD1,TRBV19,TGTGCCAGTAGTATGGCGACAGGGGGTCCCAACGAGCAGTACTTC,CASSMATGGPNEQYF
many,TRBJ2-1,.,TRBV20-1,TGCAGTGCTAGACATCAGGGACCCCCTGGCAATGAGCAGTTCTTC,CSARHQGPPGNEQFF
many,TRBJ1-2,.,TRBV9,TGTGCCAGCAGCCCCAGCACGGGCGGCCCTGGCTACACCTTC,CASSPSTGGPGYTF
many,TRBJ2-7,.,TRBV12-3/TRBV12-4,TGTGCCAGCAGTTTAAGTGTTCGGACCATTGCGTCCGAGCAGTACTTC,CASSLSVRTIASEQYF
.,TRBJ2-7,.,TRBV5-1,TGCGCCAGCAGCCAAAAGTCCAGGCCCCTTGAGCAGTACTTC,CASSQKSRPLEQYF
few,TRBJ2-7,.,TRBV21-1,TGTGCCAGCAGTCCAAGGGAGGACTGGGAGCAGTACTTC,CASSPREDWEQYF
.,TRBJ2-7,.,TRBV28,TGTGCCAGCAGTTTTGAAGGACGGTCCGGGGAGCAGTACTTC,CASSFEGRSGEQYF
.,TRBJ2-3,.,TRBV5-1,TGCGCCAGCAGCTTGACAGGCTTGAGCACAGATACGCAGTATTTT,CASSLTGLSTDTQYF
.,TRBJ2-5,TRBD2,TRBV27,TGTGCCAGCAGTCCGAAAGCGGGGGGGCTCAGAAATGAGCAGTACTTC,CASSPKAGGLRNEQYF
.,TRBJ2-3,.,TRBV5-1,TGCGCCAGCAGGGGAGGCCCGATGCCCACAGATACGCAGTATTTT,CASRGGPMPTDTQYF